Listed below are T cell receptor beta chains from one sample, sequenced in a study of blood T cell repertoires in COVID-19. Clones were read by immunoSEQ multiplex PCR, and TCRdb kept only the in-frame ones, dropping some. The repertoire holds 95,000 to 150,000 clones, 70% to 85% seen once, with under 1% in the top ten. Material for sequencing was peripheral blood. Every receptor here comes from a human donor with acute or convalescent COVID-19. The donor label of this sample is uncertain. Each CDR3 is given with its conserved first and last residue. The order of the fields is V gene, CDR3 length, J gene, CDR3 protein.

>TRBV10-2|13|TRBJ1-2
CASRMGQGYGYTF
>TRBV2|13|TRBJ1-2
CASSARQTYGYTF
>TRBV7-8|17|TRBJ1-5
CASSTRTGGLGNQPQHF
>TRBV25-1|15|TRBJ1-1
CASSDPLGWNTEAFF
>TRBV6-5|15|TRBJ2-1
CATYPGLAGGPHCVF
>TRBV14|16|TRBJ2-1
CASSQDTGSSYNEQFF
>TRBV11-3|16|TRBJ2-3
CASSLGRGGSTDTQYF
>TRBV28|14|TRBJ2-2
CASSLDTYTGELFF
>TRBV28|15|TRBJ1-1
CASSGTGRRGTEAFF
>TRBV5-8|18|TRBJ2-2
CASSFGALGGGNTGELFF
>TRBV28|16|TRBJ2-4
CASSRGPSGGKNIQYF
>TRBV6-1|15|TRBJ1-1
CASSEGEGWVTEAFF
>TRBV9|15|TRBJ1-2
CASSPTLQGNYGYTF
>TRBV7-2|12|TRBJ2-3
CASSLGPDTQYF
>TRBV5-1|17|TRBJ2-3
CASSLTMTTYGTDTQYF
>TRBV7-9|14|TRBJ2-2
CASSSSGGTGELFF
>TRBV7-3|15|TRBJ2-1
CASSPVGAGGYEQFF
>TRBV6-1|16|TRBJ1-2
CASSEGMDRLRIGYTF
>TRBV2|14|TRBJ1-1
CASSRQGLRTEAFF
>TRBV7-9|14|TRBJ1-4
CASSRVATNEKLFF
>TRBV7-3|15|TRBJ1-1
CASSERAGTNTEAFF
>TRBV28|15|TRBJ2-2
CASSSLGTLTGELFF
>TRBV2|14|TRBJ2-7
CASTGDRGNYEQYF
>TRBV2|15|TRBJ1-2
CASSASDRGAYGYTF
>TRBV9|14|TRBJ2-5
CASSQFDNQETQYF
>TRBV25-1|16|TRBJ1-6
CASTQTGGHYNSPLHF
>TRBV18|15|TRBJ1-3
CASSQQGSRSDTIYF
>TRBV5-8|15|TRBJ1-2
CASSYLTGGYYGYTF